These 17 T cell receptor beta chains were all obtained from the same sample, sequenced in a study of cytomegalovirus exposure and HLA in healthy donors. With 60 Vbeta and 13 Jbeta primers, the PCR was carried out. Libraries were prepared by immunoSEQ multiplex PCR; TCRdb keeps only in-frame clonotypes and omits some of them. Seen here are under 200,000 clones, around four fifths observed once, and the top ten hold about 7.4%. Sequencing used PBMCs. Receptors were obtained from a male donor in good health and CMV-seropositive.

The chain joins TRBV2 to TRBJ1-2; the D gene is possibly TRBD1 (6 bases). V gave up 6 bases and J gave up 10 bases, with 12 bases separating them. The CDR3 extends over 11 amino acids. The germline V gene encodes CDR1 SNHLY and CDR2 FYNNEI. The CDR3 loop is CASSVDSFYTF. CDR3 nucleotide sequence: TGTGCCAGCAGCGTGGACAGTTTCTACACCTTC.

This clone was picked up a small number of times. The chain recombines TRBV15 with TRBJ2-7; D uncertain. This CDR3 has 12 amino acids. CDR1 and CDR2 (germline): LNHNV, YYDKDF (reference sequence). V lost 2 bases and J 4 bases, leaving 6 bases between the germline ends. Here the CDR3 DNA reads TGTGCCACCAGCAGACGGAGTTACGAGCAGTACTTC. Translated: CATSRRSYEQYF.

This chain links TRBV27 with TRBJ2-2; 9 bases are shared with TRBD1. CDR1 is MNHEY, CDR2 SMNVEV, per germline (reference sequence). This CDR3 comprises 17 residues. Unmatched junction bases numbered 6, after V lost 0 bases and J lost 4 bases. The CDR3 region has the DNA TGTGCCAGCAGTTTATCGCTCGGACAGGGGCCCACCGGGGAGCTGTTTTTT. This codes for CASSLSLGQGPTGELFF.

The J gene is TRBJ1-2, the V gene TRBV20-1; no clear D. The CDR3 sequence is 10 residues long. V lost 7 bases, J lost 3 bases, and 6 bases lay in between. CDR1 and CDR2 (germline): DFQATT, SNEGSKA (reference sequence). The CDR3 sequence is CSVGDYGYTF. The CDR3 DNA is TGCAGTGTCGGGGACTATGGCTACACCTTC.

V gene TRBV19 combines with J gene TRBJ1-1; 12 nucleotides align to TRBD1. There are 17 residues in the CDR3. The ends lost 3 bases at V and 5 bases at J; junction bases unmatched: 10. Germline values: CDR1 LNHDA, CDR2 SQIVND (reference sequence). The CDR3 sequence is CASSIQGQGAGRTEAFF. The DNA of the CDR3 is TGTGCCAGTAGTATCCAGGGACAGGGGGCTGGTAGGACTGAAGCTTTCTTT.

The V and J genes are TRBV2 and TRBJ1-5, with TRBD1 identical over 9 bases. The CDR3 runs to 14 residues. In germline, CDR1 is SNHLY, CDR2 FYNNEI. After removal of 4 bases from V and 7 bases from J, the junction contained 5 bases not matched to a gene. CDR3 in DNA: TGTGCCAGCAGTGTCGACAGGGGGGGACAGCCCCAGCATTTT. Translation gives CASSVDRGGQPQHF.

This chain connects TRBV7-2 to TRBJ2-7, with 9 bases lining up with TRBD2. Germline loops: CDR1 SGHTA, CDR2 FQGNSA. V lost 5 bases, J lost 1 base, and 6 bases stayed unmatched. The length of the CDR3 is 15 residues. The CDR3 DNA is TGTGCCAGCAGCCCTACAGCGGGGGGTTCCTACGAGCAGTACTTC. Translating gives CASSPTAGGSYEQYF.

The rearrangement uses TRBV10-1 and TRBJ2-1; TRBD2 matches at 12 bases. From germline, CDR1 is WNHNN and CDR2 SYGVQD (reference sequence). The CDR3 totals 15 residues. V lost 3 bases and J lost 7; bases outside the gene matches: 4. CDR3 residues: CASSDPGTSGNEQFF. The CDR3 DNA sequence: TGCGCCAGCAGTGACCCCGGGACTAGCGGGAATGAGCAGTTCTTC.

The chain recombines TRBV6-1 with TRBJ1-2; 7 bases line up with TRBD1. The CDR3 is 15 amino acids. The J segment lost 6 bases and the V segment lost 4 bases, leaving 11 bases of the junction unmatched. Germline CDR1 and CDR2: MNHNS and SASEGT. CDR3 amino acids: CASSAGTVYGDGYTF. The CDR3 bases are TGTGCCAGCAGTGCAGGGACAGTCTACGGCGATGGCTACACCTTC.

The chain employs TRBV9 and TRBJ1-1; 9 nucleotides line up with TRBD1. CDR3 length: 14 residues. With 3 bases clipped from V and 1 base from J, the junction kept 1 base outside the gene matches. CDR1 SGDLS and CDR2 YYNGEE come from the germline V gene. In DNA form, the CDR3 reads TGTGCCAGCAGCGGGGGACAGGGGAACACTGAAGCTTTCTTT. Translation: CASSGGQGNTEAFF.

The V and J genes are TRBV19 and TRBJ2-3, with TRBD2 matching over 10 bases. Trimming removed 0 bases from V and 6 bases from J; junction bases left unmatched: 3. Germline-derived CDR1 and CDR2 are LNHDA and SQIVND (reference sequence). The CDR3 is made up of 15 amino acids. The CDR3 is CASSIEGTSADTQYF. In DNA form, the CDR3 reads TGTGCCAGTAGTATAGAGGGGACTAGCGCCGATACGCAGTATTTT.

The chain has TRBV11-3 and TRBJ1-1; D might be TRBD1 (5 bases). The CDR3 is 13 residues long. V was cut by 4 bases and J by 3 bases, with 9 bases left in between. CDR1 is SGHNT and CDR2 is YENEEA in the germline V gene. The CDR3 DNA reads TGTGCCAGCAGCTACAGGAGCTACACTGAAGCTTTCTTT. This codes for CASSYRSYTEAFF.

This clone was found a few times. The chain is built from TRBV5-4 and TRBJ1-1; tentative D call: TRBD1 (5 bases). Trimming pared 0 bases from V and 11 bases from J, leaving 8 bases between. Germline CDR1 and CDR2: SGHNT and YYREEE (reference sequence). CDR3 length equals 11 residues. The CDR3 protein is CASSLGQTAFF. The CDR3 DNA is TGTGCCAGCAGCTTGGGACAGACGGCTTTCTTT. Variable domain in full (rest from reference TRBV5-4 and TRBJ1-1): ETGVTQSPTHLIKTRGQQVTLRCSSQSGHNTVSWYQQALGQGPQFIFQYYREEENGRGNFPPRFSGLQFPNYSSELNVNALELDDSALYLCASSLGQTAFFGQGTRLTVV.

The CDR3 nucleotides read TGTGCCAGCAGTGAACTAGCGGGGGGGAATGAGCAGTTCTTC. As protein: CASSELAGGNEQFF. The chain carries TRBV25-1 and TRBJ2-1, with 12 bases matching TRBD2. V lost 2 bases and J lost 7; bases outside the gene matches: 0. Germline CDR1 reads MGHDK; CDR2 reads SYGVNS. The CDR3 loop spans 14 amino acids.

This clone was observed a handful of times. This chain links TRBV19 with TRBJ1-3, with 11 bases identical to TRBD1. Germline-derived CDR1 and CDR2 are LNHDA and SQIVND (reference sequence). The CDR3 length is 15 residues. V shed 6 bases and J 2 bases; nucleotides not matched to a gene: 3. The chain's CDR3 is CASRMGQGAGNTIYF. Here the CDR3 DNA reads TGTGCCAGTAGGATGGGACAGGGGGCTGGAAACACCATATATTTT.

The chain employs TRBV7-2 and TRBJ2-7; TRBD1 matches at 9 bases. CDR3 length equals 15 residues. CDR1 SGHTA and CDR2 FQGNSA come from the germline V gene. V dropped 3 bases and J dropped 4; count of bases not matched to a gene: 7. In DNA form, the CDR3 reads TGTGCCAGCAGCTTCGCCCAGGGGACAGGGTACGAGCAGTACTTC. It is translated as CASSFAQGTGYEQYF.

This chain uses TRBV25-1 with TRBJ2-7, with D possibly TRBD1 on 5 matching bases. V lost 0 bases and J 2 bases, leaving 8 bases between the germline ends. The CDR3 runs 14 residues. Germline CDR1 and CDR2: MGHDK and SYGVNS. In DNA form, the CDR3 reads TGTGCCAGCAGTGAATATAAGGGGCCCTACGAGCAGTACTTC. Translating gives CASSEYKGPYEQYF.